This T cell receptor (beta chain) was obtained from a study of cytomegalovirus exposure and HLA in healthy donors. Repertoires were generated with immunoSEQ multiplex PCR, while TCRdb's copy carries only in-frame clones and drops some. Seen here are about 180,000 clones, approximately 81% observed once, and the top ten hold 15% to 20%. Germline V gene data show CDR1 as SEHNR and CDR2 as FQNEAQ (reference sequence). The CDR3 runs to 15 residues. After removal of 5 bases from V and 7 bases from J, the junction contained 10 bases not matched to a gene. The chain links TRBV7-9 to TRBJ2-1, with 8 bases fitting TRBD2. The sequencing input was PBMCs. The source is a young man in good health and CMV-seropositive. CDR3 nucleotide sequence: TGTGCCAGCAGCCCCCGCTTAGCGGGAAGGAATGAGCAGTTCTTC. Its protein product is CASSPRLAGRNEQFF.